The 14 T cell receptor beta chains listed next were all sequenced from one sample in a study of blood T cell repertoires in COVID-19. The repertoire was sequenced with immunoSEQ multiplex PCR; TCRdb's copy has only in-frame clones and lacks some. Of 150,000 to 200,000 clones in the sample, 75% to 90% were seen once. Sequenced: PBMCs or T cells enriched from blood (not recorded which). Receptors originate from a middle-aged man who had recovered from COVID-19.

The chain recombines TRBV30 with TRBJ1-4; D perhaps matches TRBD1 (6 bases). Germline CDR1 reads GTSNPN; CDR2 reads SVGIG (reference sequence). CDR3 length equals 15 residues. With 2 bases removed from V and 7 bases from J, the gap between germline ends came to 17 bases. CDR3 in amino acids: CAWSSPETGGEKLFF. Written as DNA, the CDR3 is TGTGCCTGGAGTTCCCCTGAGACAGGAGGTGAAAAACTGTTTTTT.

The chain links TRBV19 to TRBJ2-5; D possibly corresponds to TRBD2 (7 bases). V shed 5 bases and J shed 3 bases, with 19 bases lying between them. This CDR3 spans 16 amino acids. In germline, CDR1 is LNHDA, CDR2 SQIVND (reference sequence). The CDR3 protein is CASSPPPGRGKETQYF. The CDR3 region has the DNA TGTGCCAGTAGTCCTCCCCCGGGGAGGGGGAAAGAGACCCAGTACTTC.

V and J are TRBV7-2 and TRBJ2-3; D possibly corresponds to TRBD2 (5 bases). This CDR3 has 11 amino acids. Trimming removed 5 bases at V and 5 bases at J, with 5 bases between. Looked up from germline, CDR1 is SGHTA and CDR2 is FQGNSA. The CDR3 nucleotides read TGTGCCAGCAGCCGGGAAGATACGCAGTATTTT. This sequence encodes CASSREDTQYF. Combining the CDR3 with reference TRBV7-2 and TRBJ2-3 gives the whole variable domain GAGVSQSPSNKVTEKGKDVELRCDPISGHTALYWYRQSLGQGLEFLIYFQGNSAPDKSGLPSDRFSAERTGGSVSTLTIQRTQQEDSAVYLCASSREDTQYFGPGTRLTVL.

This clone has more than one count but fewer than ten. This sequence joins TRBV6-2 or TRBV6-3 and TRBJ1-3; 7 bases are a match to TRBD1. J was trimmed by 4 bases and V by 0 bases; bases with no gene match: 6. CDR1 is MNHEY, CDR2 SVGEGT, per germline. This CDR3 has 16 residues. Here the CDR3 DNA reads TGTGCCAGCAGTTACTCGAGGGACAGAGACGGAAACACCATATATTTT. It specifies CASSYSRDRDGNTIYF.

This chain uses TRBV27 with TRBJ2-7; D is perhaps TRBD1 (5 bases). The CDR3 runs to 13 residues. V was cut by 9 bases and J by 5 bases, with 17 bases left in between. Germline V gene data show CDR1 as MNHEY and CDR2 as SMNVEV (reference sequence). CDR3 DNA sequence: TGTGCCAGTTCCCCTAGGGGTTGGAACGAGCAGTACTTC. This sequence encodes CASSPRGWNEQYF.

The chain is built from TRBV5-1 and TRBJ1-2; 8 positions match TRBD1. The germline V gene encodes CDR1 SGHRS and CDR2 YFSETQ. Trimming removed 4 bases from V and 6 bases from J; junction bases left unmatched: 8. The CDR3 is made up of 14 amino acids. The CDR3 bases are TGCGCCAGCAGCCTGACAGGGGAGGGCGATGGCTACACCTTC. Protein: CASSLTGEGDGYTF.

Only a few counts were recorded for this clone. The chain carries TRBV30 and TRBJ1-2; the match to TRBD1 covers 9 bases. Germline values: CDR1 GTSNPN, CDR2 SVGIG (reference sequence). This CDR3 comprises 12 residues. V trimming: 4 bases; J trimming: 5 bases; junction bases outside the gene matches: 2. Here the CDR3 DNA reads TGTGCCTGGACGGGACAGGGATATGGCTACACCTTC. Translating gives CAWTGQGYGYTF.

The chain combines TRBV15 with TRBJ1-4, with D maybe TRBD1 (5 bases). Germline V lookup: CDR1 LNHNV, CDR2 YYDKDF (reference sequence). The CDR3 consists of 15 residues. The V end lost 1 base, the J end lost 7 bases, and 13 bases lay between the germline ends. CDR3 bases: TGTGCCACCAGCAGAGCTCAGGGAATTAGTGAAAAACTGTTTTTT. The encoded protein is CATSRAQGISEKLFF.

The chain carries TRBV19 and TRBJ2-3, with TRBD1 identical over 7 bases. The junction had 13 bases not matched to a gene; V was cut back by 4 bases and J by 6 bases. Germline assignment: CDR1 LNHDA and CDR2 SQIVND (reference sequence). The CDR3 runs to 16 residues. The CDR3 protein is CASSTRTGGGMDTQYF. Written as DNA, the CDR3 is TGTGCCAGTAGTACACGGACAGGAGGTGGAATGGATACGCAGTATTTT.

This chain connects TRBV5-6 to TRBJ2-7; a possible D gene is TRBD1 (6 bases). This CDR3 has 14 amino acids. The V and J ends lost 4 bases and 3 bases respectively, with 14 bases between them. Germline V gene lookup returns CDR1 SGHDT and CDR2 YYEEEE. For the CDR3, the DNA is TGTGCCAGCAGCCCCGGAGGACAGCTCTACGAGCAGTACTTC. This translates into CASSPGGQLYEQYF.

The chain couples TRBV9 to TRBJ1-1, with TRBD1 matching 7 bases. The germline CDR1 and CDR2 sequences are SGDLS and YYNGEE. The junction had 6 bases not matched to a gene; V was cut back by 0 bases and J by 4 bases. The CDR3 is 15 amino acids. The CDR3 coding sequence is TGTGCCAGCAGCGTAGCTTGGGACAGAGGCACTGAAGCTTTCTTT. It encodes CASSVAWDRGTEAFF.

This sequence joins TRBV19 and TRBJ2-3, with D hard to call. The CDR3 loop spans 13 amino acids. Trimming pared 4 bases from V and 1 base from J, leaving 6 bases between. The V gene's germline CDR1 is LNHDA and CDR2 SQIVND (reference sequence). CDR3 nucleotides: TGTGCCAGTAGTACATTAGGCACAGATACGCAGTATTTT. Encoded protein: CASSTLGTDTQYF.

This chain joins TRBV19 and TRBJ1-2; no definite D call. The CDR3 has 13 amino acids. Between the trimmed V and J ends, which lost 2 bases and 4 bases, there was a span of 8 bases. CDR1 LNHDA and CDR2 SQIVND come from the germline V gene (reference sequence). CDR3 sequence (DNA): TGTGCCAGTAGTATAACAGACCTCTATGGCTACACCTTC. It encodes CASSITDLYGYTF.

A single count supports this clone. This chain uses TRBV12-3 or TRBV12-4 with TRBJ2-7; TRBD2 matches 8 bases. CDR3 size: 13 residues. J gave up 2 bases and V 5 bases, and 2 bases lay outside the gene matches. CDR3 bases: TGTGCCAGCAGTAGCGGGGGACCCTACGAGCAGTACTTC. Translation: CASSSGGPYEQYF.